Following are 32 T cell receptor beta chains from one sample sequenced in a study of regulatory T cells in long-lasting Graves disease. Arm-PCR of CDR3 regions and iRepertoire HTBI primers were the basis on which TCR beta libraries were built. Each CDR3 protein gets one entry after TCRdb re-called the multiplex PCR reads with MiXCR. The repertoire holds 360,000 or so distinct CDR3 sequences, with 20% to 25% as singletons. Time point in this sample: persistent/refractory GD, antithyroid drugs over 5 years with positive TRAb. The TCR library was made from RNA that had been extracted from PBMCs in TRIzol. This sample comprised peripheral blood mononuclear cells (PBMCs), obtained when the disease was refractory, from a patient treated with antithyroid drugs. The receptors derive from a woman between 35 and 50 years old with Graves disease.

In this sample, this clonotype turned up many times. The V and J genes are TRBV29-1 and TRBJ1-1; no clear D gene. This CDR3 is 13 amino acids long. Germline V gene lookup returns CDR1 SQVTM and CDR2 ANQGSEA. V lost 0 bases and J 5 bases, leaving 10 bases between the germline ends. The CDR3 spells CSVEEVSGTEAFF. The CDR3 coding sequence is TGCAGCGTTGAAGAGGTATCGGGAACTGAAGCTTTCTTT.

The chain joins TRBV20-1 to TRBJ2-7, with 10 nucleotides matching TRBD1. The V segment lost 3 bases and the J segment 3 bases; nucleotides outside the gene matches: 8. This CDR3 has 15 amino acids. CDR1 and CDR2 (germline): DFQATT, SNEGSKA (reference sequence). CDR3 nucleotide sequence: TGCAGTGCTAGTTATGACAGGGGGCTCAACTACGAGCAGTACTTC. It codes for CSASYDRGLNYEQYF.

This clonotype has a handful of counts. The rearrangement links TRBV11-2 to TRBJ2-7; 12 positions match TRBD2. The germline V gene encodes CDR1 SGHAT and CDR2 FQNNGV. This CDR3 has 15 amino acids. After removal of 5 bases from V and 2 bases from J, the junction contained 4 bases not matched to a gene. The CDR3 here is CASSDRLAGAYEQYF. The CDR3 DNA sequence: TGTGCCAGCAGCGACAGACTAGCGGGGGCCTACGAGCAGTACTTC.

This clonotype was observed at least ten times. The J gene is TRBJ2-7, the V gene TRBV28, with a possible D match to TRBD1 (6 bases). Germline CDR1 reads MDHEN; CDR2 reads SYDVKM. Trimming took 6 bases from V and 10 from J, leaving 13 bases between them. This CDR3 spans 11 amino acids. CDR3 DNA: TGTGCCAGCAGGTCACAGGGAGAACAGTACTTC. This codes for CASRSQGEQYF.

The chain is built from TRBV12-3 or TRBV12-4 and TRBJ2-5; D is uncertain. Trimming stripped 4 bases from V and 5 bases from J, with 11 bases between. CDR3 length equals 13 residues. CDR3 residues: CASSYIGLETQYF. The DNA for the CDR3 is TGTGCCAGCAGTTACATCGGGTTGGAGACCCAGTACTTC.

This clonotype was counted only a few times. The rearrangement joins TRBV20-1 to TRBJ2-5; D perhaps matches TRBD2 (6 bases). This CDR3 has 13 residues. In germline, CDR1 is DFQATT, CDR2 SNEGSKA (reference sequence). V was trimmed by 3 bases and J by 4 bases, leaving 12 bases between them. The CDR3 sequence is CSASTGAPETQYF. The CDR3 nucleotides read TGCAGTGCTAGTACGGGAGCCCCAGAGACCCAGTACTTC.

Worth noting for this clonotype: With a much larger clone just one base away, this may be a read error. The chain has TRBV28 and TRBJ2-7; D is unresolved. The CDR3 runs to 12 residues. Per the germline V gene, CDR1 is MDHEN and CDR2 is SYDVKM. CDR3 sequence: CASRAISGEQHF. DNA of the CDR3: TGTGCCAGCAGAGCCATCTCGGGCGAGCAGCACTTC.

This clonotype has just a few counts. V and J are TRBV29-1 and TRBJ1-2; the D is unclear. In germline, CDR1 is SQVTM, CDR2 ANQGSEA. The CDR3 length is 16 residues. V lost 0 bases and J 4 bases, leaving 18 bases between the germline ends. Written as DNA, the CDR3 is TGCAGCGTTGAAGATCTATTTATGACTCTGCGCTATGGCTACACCTTC. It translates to CSVEDLFMTLRYGYTF.

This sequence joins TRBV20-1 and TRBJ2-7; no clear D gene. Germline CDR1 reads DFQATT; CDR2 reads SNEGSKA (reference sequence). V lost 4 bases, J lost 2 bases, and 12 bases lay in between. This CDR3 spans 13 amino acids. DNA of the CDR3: TGCAGTGCTACCACGCAGTATACCTACGAGCAGTACTTC. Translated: CSATTQYTYEQYF.

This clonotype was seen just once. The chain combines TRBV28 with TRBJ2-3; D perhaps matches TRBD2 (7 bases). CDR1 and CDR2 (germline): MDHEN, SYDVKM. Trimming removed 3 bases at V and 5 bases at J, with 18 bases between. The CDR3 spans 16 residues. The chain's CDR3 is CASSFFRGGGRDTQYF. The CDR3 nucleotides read TGTGCCAGCAGTTTCTTTAGAGGCGGGGGCCGAGATACGCAGTATTTT.

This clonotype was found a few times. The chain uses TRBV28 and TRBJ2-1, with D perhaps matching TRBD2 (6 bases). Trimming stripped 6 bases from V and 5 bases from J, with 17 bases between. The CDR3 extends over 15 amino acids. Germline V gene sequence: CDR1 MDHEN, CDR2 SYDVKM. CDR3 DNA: TGTGCCAGCAGCAAATGGGGACTCGGAAACAATGAGCAGTTCTTC. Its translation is CASSKWGLGNNEQFF. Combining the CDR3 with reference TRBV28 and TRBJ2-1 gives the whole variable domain DVKVTQSSRYLVKRTGEKVFLECVQDMDHENMFWYRQDPGLGLRLIYFSYDVKMKEKGDIPEGYSVSREKKERFSLILESASTNQTSMYLCASSKWGLGNNEQFFGPGTRLTVL.

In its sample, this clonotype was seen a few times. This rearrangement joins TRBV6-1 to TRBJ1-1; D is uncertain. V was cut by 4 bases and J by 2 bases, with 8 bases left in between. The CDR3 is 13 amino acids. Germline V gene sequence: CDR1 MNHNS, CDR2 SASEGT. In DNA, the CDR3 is TGTGCCAGCAGTGTCCACGTAAACACTGAAGCTTTCTTT. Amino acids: CASSVHVNTEAFF.

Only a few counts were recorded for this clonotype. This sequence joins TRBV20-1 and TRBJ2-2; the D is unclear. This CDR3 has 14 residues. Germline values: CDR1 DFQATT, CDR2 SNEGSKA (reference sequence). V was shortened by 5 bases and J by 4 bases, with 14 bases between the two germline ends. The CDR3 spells CSAPQGSSTGELFF. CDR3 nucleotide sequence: TGCAGTGCTCCGCAAGGTAGTAGCACCGGGGAGCTGTTTTTT.

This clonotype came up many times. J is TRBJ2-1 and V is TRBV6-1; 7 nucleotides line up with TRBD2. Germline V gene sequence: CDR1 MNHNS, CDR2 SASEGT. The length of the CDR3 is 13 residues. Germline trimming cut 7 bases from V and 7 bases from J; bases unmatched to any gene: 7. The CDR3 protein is CASTPPGRNEQFF. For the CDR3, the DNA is TGTGCCAGCACTCCACCCGGGAGGAATGAGCAGTTCTTC.

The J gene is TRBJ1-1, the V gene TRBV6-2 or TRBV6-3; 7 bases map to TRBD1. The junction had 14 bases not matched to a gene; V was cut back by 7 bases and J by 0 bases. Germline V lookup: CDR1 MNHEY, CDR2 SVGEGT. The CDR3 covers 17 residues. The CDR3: CASTKGAALLLNTEAFF. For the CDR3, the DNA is TGTGCCAGCACCAAGGGGGCAGCACTTTTACTGAACACTGAAGCTTTCTTT.

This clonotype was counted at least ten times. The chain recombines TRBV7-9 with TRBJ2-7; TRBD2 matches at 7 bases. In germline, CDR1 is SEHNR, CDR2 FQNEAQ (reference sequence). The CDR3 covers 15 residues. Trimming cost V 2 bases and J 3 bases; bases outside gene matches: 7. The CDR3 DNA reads TGTGCCAGCAGCTTAATGCGGGAGTGGGGCTACGAGCAGTACTTC. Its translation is CASSLMREWGYEQYF.

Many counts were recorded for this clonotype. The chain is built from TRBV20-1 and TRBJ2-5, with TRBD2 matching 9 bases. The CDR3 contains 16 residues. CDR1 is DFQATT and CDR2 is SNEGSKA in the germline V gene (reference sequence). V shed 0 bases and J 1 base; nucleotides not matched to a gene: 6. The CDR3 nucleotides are TGCAGTGCTAGAGATAGGCTAGCGGGGCTCCAAGAGACCCAGTACTTC. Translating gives CSARDRLAGLQETQYF.

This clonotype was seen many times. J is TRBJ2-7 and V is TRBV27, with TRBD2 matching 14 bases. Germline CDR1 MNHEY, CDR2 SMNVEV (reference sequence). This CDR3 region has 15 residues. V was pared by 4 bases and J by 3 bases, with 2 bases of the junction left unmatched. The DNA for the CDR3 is TGTGCCAGCAGTTGGGGACTAGCGGGAGTCTACGAGCAGTACTTC. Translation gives CASSWGLAGVYEQYF.

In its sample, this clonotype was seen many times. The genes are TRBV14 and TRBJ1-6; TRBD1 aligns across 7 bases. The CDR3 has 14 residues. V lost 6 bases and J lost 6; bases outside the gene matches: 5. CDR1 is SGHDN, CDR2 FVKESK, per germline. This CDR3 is CASSHGQVNSPLHF. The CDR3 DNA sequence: TGTGCCAGCAGTCACGGACAGGTTAATTCACCCCTCCACTTT. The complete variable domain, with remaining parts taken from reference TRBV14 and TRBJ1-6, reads EAGVTQFPSHSVIEKGQTVTLRCDPISGHDNLYWYRRVMGKEIKFLLHFVKESKQDESGMPNNRFLAERTGGTYSTLKVQPAELEDSGVYFCASSHGQVNSPLHFGNGTRLTVT.

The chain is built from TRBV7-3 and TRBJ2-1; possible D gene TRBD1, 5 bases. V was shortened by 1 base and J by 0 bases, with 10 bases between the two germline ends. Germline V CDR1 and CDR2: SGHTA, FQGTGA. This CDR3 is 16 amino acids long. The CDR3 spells CASSLNGQGSYNEQFF. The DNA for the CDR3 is TGTGCCAGCAGCTTAAACGGACAAGGCTCCTACAATGAGCAGTTCTTC.

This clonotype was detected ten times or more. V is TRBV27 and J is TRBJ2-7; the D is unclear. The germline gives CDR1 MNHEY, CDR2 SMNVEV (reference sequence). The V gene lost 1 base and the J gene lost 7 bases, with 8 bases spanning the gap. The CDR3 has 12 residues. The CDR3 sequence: CASSLWGREQYF. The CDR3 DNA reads TGTGCCAGCAGTTTATGGGGAAGAGAGCAGTACTTC.

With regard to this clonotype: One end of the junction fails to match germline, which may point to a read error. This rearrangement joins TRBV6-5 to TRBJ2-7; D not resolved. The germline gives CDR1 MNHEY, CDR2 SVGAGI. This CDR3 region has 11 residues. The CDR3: CASSYSIHLSF. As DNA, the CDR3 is TGTGCCAGCAGTTACTCGATACACCTATCCTTC.

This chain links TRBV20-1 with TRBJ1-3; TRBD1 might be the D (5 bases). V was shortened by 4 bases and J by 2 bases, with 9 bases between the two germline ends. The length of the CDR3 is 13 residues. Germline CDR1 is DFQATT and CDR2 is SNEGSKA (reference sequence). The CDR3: CSATGMAGNTIYF. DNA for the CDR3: TGCAGTGCTACAGGGATGGCTGGAAACACCATATATTTT.

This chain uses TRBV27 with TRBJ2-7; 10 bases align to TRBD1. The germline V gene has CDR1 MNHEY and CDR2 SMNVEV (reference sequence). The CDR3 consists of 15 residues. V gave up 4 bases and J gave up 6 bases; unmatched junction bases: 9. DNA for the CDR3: TGTGCCAGCAGTTCCGGGACAGGGGAGTCTAGCGAGCAGTACTTC. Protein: CASSSGTGESSEQYF.

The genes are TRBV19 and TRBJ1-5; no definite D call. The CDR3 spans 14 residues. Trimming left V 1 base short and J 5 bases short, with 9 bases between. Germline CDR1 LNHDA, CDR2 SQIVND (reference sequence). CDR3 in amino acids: CASSIVGGYQPQHF. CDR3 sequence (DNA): TGTGCCAGTAGTATAGTCGGTGGATATCAGCCCCAGCATTTT.

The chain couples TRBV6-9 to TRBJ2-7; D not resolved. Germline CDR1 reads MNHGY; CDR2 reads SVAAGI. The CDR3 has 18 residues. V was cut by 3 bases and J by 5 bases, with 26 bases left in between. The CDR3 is CASSYWDRFRAPVHEQYF. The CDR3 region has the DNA TGTGCCAGCAGTTACTGGGATAGGTTTCGGGCCCCCGTCCACGAGCAGTACTTC.

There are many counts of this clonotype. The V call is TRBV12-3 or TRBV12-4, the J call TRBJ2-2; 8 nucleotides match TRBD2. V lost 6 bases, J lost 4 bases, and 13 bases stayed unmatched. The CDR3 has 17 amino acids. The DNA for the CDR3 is TGTGCCAGCAGCCCCTTACGGGAGGGATCCATCACCGGGGAGCTGTTTTTT. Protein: CASSPLREGSITGELFF.

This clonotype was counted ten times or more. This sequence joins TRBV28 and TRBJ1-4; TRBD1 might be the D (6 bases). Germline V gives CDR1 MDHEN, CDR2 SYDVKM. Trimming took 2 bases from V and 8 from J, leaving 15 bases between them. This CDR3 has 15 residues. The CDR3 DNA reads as TGTGCCAGCAGTTTAGGGGTGAGGGGGAACGAAAAACTGTTTTTT. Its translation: CASSLGVRGNEKLFF. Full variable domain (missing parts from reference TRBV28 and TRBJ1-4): DVKVTQSSRYLVKRTGEKVFLECVQDMDHENMFWYRQDPGLGLRLIYFSYDVKMKEKGDIPEGYSVSREKKERFSLILESASTNQTSMYLCASSLGVRGNEKLFFGSGTQLSVL.

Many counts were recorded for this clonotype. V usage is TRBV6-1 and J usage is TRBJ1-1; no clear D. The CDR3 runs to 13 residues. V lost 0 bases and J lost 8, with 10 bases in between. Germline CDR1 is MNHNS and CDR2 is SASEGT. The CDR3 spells CASSEAQVREAFF. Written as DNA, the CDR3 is TGTGCCAGCAGTGAAGCGCAGGTGAGGGAAGCTTTCTTT.

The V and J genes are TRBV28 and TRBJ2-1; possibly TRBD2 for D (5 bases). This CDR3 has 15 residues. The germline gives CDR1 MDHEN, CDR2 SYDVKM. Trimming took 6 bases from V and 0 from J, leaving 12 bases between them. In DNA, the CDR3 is TGTGCCAGCAGGTTAGCGACGAGCTCCTACAATGAGCAGTTCTTC. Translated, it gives CASRLATSSYNEQFF.

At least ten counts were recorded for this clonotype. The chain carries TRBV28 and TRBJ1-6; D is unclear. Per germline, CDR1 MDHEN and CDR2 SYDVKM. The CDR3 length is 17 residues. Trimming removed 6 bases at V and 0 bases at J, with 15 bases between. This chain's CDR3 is CASRPAGVSSYNSPLHF. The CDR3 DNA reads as TGTGCCAGCAGGCCCGCGGGCGTAAGCTCCTATAATTCACCCCTCCACTTT.

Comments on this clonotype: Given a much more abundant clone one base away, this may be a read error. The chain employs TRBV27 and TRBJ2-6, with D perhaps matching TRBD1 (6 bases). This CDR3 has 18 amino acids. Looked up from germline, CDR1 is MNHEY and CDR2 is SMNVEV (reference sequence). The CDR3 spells CTSSLLYRDGSGANVLTF. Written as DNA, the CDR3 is TGTACCAGCAGTTTACTGTACAGGGACGGATCTGGGGCCAACGTCCTGACTTTC.